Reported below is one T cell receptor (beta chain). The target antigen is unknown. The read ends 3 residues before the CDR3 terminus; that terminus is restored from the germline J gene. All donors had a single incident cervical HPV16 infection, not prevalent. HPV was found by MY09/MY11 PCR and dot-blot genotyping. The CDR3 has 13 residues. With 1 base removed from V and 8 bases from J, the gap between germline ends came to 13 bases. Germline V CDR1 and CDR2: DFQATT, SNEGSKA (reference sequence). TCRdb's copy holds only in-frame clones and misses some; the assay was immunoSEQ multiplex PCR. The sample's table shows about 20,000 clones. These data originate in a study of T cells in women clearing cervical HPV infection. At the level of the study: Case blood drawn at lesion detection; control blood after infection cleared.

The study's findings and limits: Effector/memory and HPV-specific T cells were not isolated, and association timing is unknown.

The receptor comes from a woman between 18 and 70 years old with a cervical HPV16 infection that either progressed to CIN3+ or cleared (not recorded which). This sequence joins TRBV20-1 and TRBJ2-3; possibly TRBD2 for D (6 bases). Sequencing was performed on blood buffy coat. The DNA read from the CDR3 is TGCAGTGCTAGAGGGCGGGGCCCCCGTACG. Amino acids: CSARGRGPRT. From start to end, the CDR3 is CSARGRGPRTQYF.